This T cell receptor (beta chain) derives from a study of OX40 agonist ivuxolimab in advanced cancers. Study results and caveats: At 0.1 to 3.0 mg/kg, clonal expansion of CD4+ and CD8+ blood T cells had occurred by week 6.

Points on this clone: The target antigen is unknown.

V was clipped by 0 bases and J by 1 base, with 10 bases between them. This CDR3 spans 16 amino acids. The germline CDR1 and CDR2 sequences are SGHRS and YFSETQ. Here immunoSEQ multiplex PCR was the method, and the copy in TCRdb shows in-frame clones only, minus some. The sample holds about 100,000 clones, 89% seen once. This chain links TRBV5-1 with TRBJ2-2, with D possibly called TRBD1 or TRBD2 (6 bases each). The TCR comes from an adult with an advanced solid tumor such as melanoma, head and neck, liver or kidney cancer. The sequenced sample was CD4+ or CD8+ T cells sorted from blood, obtained in a trial of the OX40 agonist ivuxolimab. The CDR3 nucleotides are TGCGCCAGCAGCTTGGAGGGGGGCCGGAACACCGGGGAGCTGTTTTTT. Translating gives CASSLEGGRNTGELFF.